Listed below are T cell receptor beta chains from one sample, sequenced in a study of post-analysis software for immune sequencing data. TCRdb reanalysed the PCR reads using MiXCR and keeps one entry per CDR3 protein. The table includes about 560,000 distinct CDR3 sequences, 44% detected once. Sequencing used blood. Receptors originate from a girl aged 5-17 years with multiple sclerosis. The CDR3 runs from the conserved cysteine through the conserved F or W. The D gene is left open where the match is weak. Size is stated for part of the rows, as once, few or many counts, or as a class when the clone is expanded.

v_gene	d_gene	j_gene	abundance	CDR3aa	CDR3nt
TRBV4-1	-	TRBJ2-3	-	CASSHGPLGTDTQYF	TGCGCCAGCAGCCACGGGCCTCTGGGGACAGATACGCAGTATTTT
TRBV30	TRBD1	TRBJ2-1	-	CAWGRKRGQGYNEQFF	TGTGCCTGGGGACGGAAGCGGGGACAGGGATACAATGAGCAGTTCTTC
TRBV7-2	TRBD1	TRBJ1-2	-	CAGSLLQGNYGYTF	TGTGCCGGCAGCTTACTACAGGGGAACTATGGCTACACCTTC
TRBV10-3	-	TRBJ2-3	few	CAISRGGGLDTQYF	TGTGCCATCAGTCGAGGGGGGGGGCTGGATACGCAGTATTTT
TRBV12-3/TRBV12-4	TRBD1	TRBJ2-1	-	CASVSGQSSYNEQFF	TGTGCCAGCGTTTCGGGACAGTCCTCCTACAATGAGCAGTTCTTC
TRBV5-1	-	TRBJ1-1	few	CASLTGNKAFF	TGCGCCAGCCTCACAGGGAACAAAGCTTTCTTT
TRBV3-1	TRBD2	TRBJ2-1	-	CASSLRLAGYSEQFF	TGTGCCAGCAGCCTTAGACTAGCGGGGTACAGTGAGCAGTTCTTC
TRBV20-1	TRBD2	TRBJ2-1	few	CSASLAGGNEQFF	TGCAGTGCTTCCCTAGCGGGAGGCAATGAGCAGTTCTTC
TRBV5-1	TRBD1	TRBJ1-2	few	CASSLRKQGPANYGYTF	TGCGCCAGCAGCTTGCGAAAACAGGGGCCGGCTAACTATGGCTACACCTTC
TRBV7-9	-	TRBJ2-5	few	CASSARPGSQETQYF	TGTGCCAGCAGCGCCCGACCGGGATCTCAAGAGACCCAGTACTTC
TRBV12-3/TRBV12-4	-	TRBJ1-2	few	CASSPLGDPGGYTF	TGTGCCAGCAGCCCCCTTGGGGACCCGGGGGGCTACACCTTC
TRBV6-5	TRBD2	TRBJ2-7	few	CASSYSGLADYEQYF	TGTGCCAGCAGTTACTCTGGACTAGCGGATTACGAGCAGTACTTC
TRBV10-3	-	TRBJ2-3	-	CAIRDSGEGGTQYF	TGTGCCATCAGGGACAGTGGCGAGGGCGGTACGCAGTATTTT
TRBV5-1	TRBD1	TRBJ1-2	few	CASSTDREGYTF	TGCGCCAGCAGCACGGACAGGGAGGGCTACACCTTC
TRBV7-9	-	TRBJ1-5	few	CASSLGPHRGNQPQHF	TGTGCCAGCAGCCTAGGCCCCCACAGGGGCAATCAGCCCCAGCATTTT
TRBV29-1	TRBD1	TRBJ2-1	many	CSVEKGALRKQFF	TGCAGCGTTGAAAAGGGGGCACTACGTAAGCAGTTCTTC